Reported below is one TCR beta chain. The target of this receptor is not known. No base quality information exists; no much larger clone differs at one position. To demonstrate the VDJtools post-analysis software, TCR beta repertoires were profiled from the peripheral blood of about 13 young patients with multiple sclerosis. The multiple sclerosis patients were children and adolescents between about 6 and 15 years of age. There are 15 amino acids in the CDR3, from cysteine to phenylalanine inclusive. This entry keeps only the CDR3 DNA: 45 bases, framed from base 1. Unmatched junction bases come to 10, with V trimmed by 4 bases and J by 7 bases. CDR1 is given as DFQATT and CDR2 as SNEGSKA, both from the germline V gene (reference sequence). The sample comes from a study of post-analysis software for immune sequencing data (dated by TCRdb to 2014 to 2015). Study-wide context: Relapsing-remitting, secondary progressive and progressive-relapsing multiple sclerosis were recorded as disease courses, and subtype annotation was lacking for some patients. The patient repertoires were set against 11 previously published healthy control repertoires from donors whose ages ranged from roughly 6 to 27 years. A subset of samples was prepared in parallel using single-end sample barcoding, then pooled and co-amplified after Illumina adapter ligation. Overall results and qualifications from the work: Compared with controls, multiple sclerosis patients had significantly lower normalized Chao1 diversity, a finding suggesting substantial peripheral T-cell clonal expansion. Patients showed significantly higher frequencies than controls for five TRBV segments, among them TRBV5-6, TRBV5-1 and TRBV20-1. Direct clustering with F measure revealed strong co-clustering of samples prepared in the same batch, which led to a batch-effect correction. The multiple sclerosis patient group was slightly younger than the control group.

Libraries were made using PCR. The sequencing machine was an Illumina HiSeq 2500. Unique molecular identifiers were incorporated into TCR beta cDNA libraries to reduce PCR and sequencing biases. Per 1 to 10 million input T cells, roughly 500,000 cDNA molecules were obtained, such that each molecule approximated one T cell. The patient libraries were prepared and sequenced using the same protocol as the earlier healthy control dataset. Within a given batch, samples were prepared together, multiplexed and sequenced on the same HiSeq lane. The paper's data handling went like this. MIGEC was used to process the raw barcoded reads, and molecular identifier groups with only a single read were discarded before consensus assembly and CDR3 extraction. VDJtools was used for post-analysis of the clonotype tables, and diversity was normalized by down-sampling every dataset to the size of the smallest sample. In repertoire overlap clustering, CDR3 amino acid sequences, but not nucleotide sequences, were matched to correct batch-related cross-sample contamination. Clones were called with MiXCR by TCRdb after fastp trimmed the public reads at Q25, and only in-frame beta chains were retained. Each record represents a unique CDR3 protein, reported with the most common genes and DNA among its rows. It is TCRdb's table, rather than the study itself, that gives the V and J calls and clone size. The sample table shows 400,000 to 500,000 distinct CDR3 sequences, and 39% are seen once. Less than 8% of the sample is held by the ten biggest clonotypes.

Recombination connected TRBV20-1 to TRBJ2-3; 11 central bases correspond to TRBD2. The sequence was obtained from a girl aged 2 to 10 with multiple sclerosis. The sequenced material came from blood. The CDR3 region reads CSAITSGGRGYTQYF. The nucleotides are TGCAGTGCTATAACTAGCGGGGGAAGGGGCTATACGCAGTATTTT.